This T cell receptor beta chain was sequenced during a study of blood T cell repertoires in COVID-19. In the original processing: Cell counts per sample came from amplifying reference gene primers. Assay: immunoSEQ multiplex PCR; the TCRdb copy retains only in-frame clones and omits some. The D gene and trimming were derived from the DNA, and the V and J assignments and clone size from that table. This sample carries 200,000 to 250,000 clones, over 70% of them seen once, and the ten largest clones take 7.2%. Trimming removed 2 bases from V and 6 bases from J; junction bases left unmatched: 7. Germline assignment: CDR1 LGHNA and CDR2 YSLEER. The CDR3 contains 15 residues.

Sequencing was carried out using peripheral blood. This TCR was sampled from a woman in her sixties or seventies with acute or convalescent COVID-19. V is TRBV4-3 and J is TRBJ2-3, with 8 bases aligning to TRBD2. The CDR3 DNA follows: TGCGCCAGCAGCCAAACCGGGACTAGAGCGGATACGCAGTATTTT. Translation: CASSQTGTRADTQYF.